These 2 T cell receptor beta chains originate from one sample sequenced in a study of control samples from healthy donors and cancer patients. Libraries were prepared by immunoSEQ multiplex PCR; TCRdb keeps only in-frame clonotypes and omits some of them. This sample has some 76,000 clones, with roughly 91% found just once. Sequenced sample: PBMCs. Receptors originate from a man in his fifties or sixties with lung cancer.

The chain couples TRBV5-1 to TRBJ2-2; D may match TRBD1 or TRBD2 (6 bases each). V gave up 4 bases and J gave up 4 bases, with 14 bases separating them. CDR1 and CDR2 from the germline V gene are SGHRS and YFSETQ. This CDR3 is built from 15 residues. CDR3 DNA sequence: TGCGCCAGCAGCCCTATCGGGGGCAGCACCGGGGAGCTGTTTTTT. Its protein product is CASSPIGGSTGELFF.

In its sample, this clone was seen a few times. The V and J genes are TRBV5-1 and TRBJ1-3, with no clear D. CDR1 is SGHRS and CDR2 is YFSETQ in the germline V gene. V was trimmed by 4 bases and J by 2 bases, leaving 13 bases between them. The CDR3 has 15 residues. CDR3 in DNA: TGCGCCAGCAGCAGACAAGCGCAGGCTGGAAACACCATATATTTT. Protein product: CASSRQAQAGNTIYF.